Listed here are 3 T cell receptor beta chains from one sample, sequenced in a study of blood T cell repertoires in COVID-19. The assay was immunoSEQ multiplex PCR, and TCRdb's table has in-frame clones only and misses some. This sample has almost 350,000 clones; 88% occur once, and the top ten carry approximately 1%. Material: PBMCs or T cells enriched from blood (not recorded which). All receptors come from a woman aged 30 to 39 who had been exposed to COVID-19.

The CDR3 region has the DNA TGTGCCAGCAGCTCGACAGTCGGGCGTGACGAGCAGTACTTC. Its protein is CASSSTVGRDEQYF. The V gene is TRBV7-9, the J gene TRBJ2-7, with D possibly being TRBD1 (5 bases). The V gene's germline CDR1 is SEHNR and CDR2 FQNEAQ (reference sequence). This CDR3 is 14 amino acids long. Trimming removed 4 bases from V and 5 bases from J, with 15 bases in between.

The chain is built from TRBV5-1 and TRBJ2-2; TRBD2 matches at 9 bases. The CDR3 sequence is 15 residues long. CDR1 is SGHRS, CDR2 YFSETQ, per germline. The V gene end was trimmed by 3 bases and the J gene end by 3 bases; junction bases not matched to a gene: 3. CDR3 sequence: CASSSAGGYTGELFF. As DNA, the CDR3 is TGCGCCAGCAGCTCCGCGGGGGGGTACACCGGGGAGCTGTTTTTT.

V and J are TRBV5-1 and TRBJ2-5; D perhaps matches TRBD2 (6 bases). CDR1 is SGHRS and CDR2 is YFSETQ in the germline V gene. The CDR3 is 15 amino acids. V gave up 0 bases and J gave up 3 bases, with 12 bases separating them. In DNA form, the CDR3 reads TGCGCCAGCAGCTTGGCCGGGACGGGGGAAGAGACCCAGTACTTC. Amino acids: CASSLAGTGEETQYF.